The clone carrying this T cell receptor (beta chain) was counted at least ten times. Antigen unknown. The trim removed 8 bases at V and 4 bases at J, leaving 5 bases unmatched. The CDR3 is 14 residues long. With template switching, a universal primer site was added, and the cDNA carried unique molecular identifiers. From the 5' RACE reads, TCRdb called clonotypes with MiXCR, one entry per CDR3 protein. The sample contains 200,000 to 250,000 distinct CDR3 sequences, 7% of which appear only once. The data derive from a study of identical twins. General observations from the study: Where out-of-frame alpha sequences were twin-shared, they showed excess low generation probability. Whereas memory repertoires showed no such difference, abundant cord blood beta clonotypes carried fewer insertions.

There were only healthy Caucasians among the donors. The same sample was also used in a study of yellow fever vaccine responses in identical twins.

The sequence came from a woman in her late teens or twenties in good health. Material for sequencing was memory (CD45RO+) T cells sorted from blood. The rearrangement joins TRBV12-3 or TRBV12-4 to TRBJ2-1; the match to TRBD1 covers 10 bases. The CDR3 here is CASQRDRGYNEQFF. DNA of the CDR3: TGTGCCAGCCAGAGGGACAGGGGTTACAATGAGCAGTTCTTC.